This T cell receptor (beta chain) appears in the sequencing data of a study of PD-1 blockade in classical Hodgkin lymphoma. Study-level background: It was nivolumab at 3 mg/kg, given intravenously every 2 weeks, that patients received. Broader study findings: Individuals who commenced nivolumab within less than 1 year of ASCT were excluded. It was reported that newly diagnosed patients had less baseline TCR diversity than healthy donors.

Concerning this clone: Antigen: not known.

Clones were sequenced by immunoSEQ multiplex PCR, and TCRdb holds only the in-frame ones, with some missing. Of about 110,000 clones in the sample, about 89% are singletons; the top ten hold about 20%. Each of the patients experienced relapse following autologous stem cell transplantation, and their brentuximab vedotin exposure differed. The CDR3 totals 14 residues. Germline CDR1 LNHDA, CDR2 SQIVND (reference sequence). The V end was cut by 1 base, the J end by 4 bases, with 10 bases between. Source: peripheral blood mononuclear cells (PBMCs), taken before the second cycle of nivolumab. The chain carries TRBV19 and TRBJ1-1; D call uncertain. The receptor was derived from a human donor with classical Hodgkin lymphoma. In DNA form, the CDR3 reads TGTGCCAGTAGTATAGGGGGTATGGGCACTGAAGCTTTCTTT. Translation: CASSIGGMGTEAFF.